Listed below are T cell receptor beta chains from one sample, sequenced in a study of T cell responses to AZD1222 COVID-19 vaccine. Only in-frame clones appear in the TCRdb table, and some are missing; sequencing was by immunoSEQ multiplex PCR. This sample carries roughly 160,000 clones, 94% of them seen once, and the ten largest clones take around 0.66%. The sample was peripheral blood, taken on day 0 of AZD1222 vaccination. The receptors come from an adult in good health. Each CDR3 is given with its conserved first and last residue. The D gene is left open where the match is weak. Only part of the rows carry a size: once, few, many, or a class if the clone is expanded.

TRBV29-1	TRBJ1-1	.	12	.	CSARQTNTEAFF	TGCAGCGCCCGACAGACCAACACTGAAGCTTTCTTT
TRBV6-5	TRBJ1-1	.	15	.	CASRTIPTGNTEAFF	TGTGCCAGCAGAACCATTCCGACAGGAAACACTGAAGCTTTCTTT
TRBV5-4	TRBJ1-2	.	15	.	CASSLDTGTNYGYTF	TGTGCCAGCAGCTTGGATACAGGAACCAACTATGGCTACACCTTC
TRBV18	TRBJ2-1	.	16	TRBD2	CASSTPGTSGLREQFF	TGTGCCAGCTCCACTCCGGGAACTAGCGGACTCCGCGAGCAGTTCTTC
TRBV6-5	TRBJ2-1	.	11	.	CASRLREEQFF	TGTGCCAGCAGACTACGCGAAGAGCAGTTCTTC
TRBV5-6	TRBJ1-1	once	15	.	CASSLDGGLRAEAFF	TGTGCCAGCAGCTTGGACGGGGGTTTAAGGGCTGAAGCTTTCTTT
TRBV2	TRBJ2-3	.	14	TRBD1	CASRTGSSGDTQYF	TGTGCCAGCAGGACAGGGTCCTCCGGAGATACGCAGTATTTT
TRBV7-9	TRBJ2-5	.	13	.	CASSLSEQETQYF	TGTGCCAGCAGCTTATCTGAACAAGAGACCCAGTACTTC
TRBV11-1	TRBJ2-6	.	13	.	CASSRGEANVLTF	TGTGCCAGCAGTAGGGGGGAGGCCAACGTCCTGACTTTC
TRBV24-1	TRBJ1-5	.	16	TRBD1	CATGTGAVGGGQPQHF	TGTGCCACCGGGACAGGGGCTGTCGGGGGTGGTCAGCCCCAGCATTTT
TRBV29-1	TRBJ1-5	.	14	.	CSVYTGNKDQPQHF	TGCAGCGTTTATACAGGGAACAAGGATCAGCCCCAGCATTTT
TRBV28	TRBJ1-5	.	14	.	CASSAWPRDQPQHF	TGTGCCAGCAGCGCATGGCCTCGGGATCAGCCCCAGCATTTT
TRBV7-8	TRBJ2-7	.	14	.	CASSFGSQGGEQYF	TGTGCCAGCAGCTTCGGGTCCCAGGGGGGGGAGCAGTACTTC
TRBV9	TRBJ2-2	.	15	.	CASSVRGSNTGELFF	TGTGCCAGCAGCGTTCGGGGTTCTAACACCGGGGAGCTGTTTTTT
TRBV5-4	TRBJ2-2	.	19	TRBD2	CASSLGGLAGRRRTGELFF	TGTGCCAGCAGCTTGGGAGGGCTAGCGGGAAGGAGGCGGACCGGGGAGCTGTTTTTT
TRBV2	TRBJ1-3	.	16	TRBD1	CASSAPGQGAGNTIYF	TGTGCCAGCAGCGCCCCGGGACAGGGAGCGGGAAACACCATATATTTT
TRBV27	TRBJ2-7	few	15	.	CASSLRGPLSYEQYF	TGTGCCAGCAGTCTCCGGGGGCCCCTCTCCTACGAGCAGTACTTC
TRBV2	TRBJ1-6	.	13	.	CASSEDRVGPLHF	TGTGCCAGCAGTGAAGACAGGGTTGGACCCCTCCACTTT
TRBV10-3	TRBJ1-2	.	13	TRBD1	CANNNGTAYGYTF	TGTGCCAACAATAACGGGACAGCCTATGGCTACACCTTC
TRBV5-1	TRBJ2-6	.	16	.	CASSLATGTGANVLTF	TGCGCCAGCAGCTTGGCCACGGGCACTGGGGCCAACGTCCTGACTTTC
TRBV7-8	TRBJ2-7	.	15	TRBD2	CASSLVSGTSTEQYF	TGTGCCAGCAGCTTAGTTTCCGGGACTAGCACCGAGCAGTACTTC
TRBV11-2	TRBJ1-3	.	17	TRBD1	CASSLGTGGRSGNTIYF	TGTGCCAGCAGCTTAGGAACAGGGGGCCGCTCTGGAAACACCATATATTTT
TRBV6-5	TRBJ1-5	.	15	TRBD1	CATQPGQSSNQPQHF	TGTGCCACCCAACCGGGACAGTCTAGCAATCAGCCCCAGCATTTT
TRBV28	TRBJ1-5	.	19	.	CASRPSGRGYNDRNQPQHF	TGTGCCAGCAGGCCCTCCGGGAGGGGATATAATGATCGCAATCAGCCCCAGCATTTT
TRBV5-1	TRBJ2-5	.	15	.	CASSLDFRGEETQYF	TGCGCCAGCAGCTTGGACTTCAGGGGTGAAGAGACCCAGTACTTC
TRBV18	TRBJ2-7	.	13	.	CASSPGGPVEQYF	TGTGCCAGCTCACCCGGGGGACCCGTCGAGCAGTACTTC
TRBV5-1	TRBJ2-7	.	12	.	CASSLRGSEQYF	TGCGCCAGCAGCTTGCGGGGTTCCGAGCAGTACTTC
TRBV12-5	TRBJ1-1	.	18	.	CASGLVGSGEWTNTEAFF	TGTGCTAGTGGTTTGGTGGGGTCAGGGGAGTGGACAAACACTGAAGCTTTCTTT
TRBV28	TRBJ1-5	.	16	.	CASSPPRGVGNQPQHF	TGTGCCAGCAGCCCCCCGAGGGGGGTAGGCAATCAGCCCCAGCATTTT
TRBV7-6	TRBJ1-6	.	15	.	CASSLVRGVDSPLHF	TGTGCCAGCAGCTTAGTTCGGGGAGTTGATTCACCCCTCCACTTT
TRBV30	TRBJ2-7	.	13	.	CAWRLGGEYEQYF	TGTGCCTGGAGGCTCGGGGGCGAGTACGAGCAGTACTTC
TRBV27	TRBJ1-1	.	17	.	CASSLRAREVFGTEAFF	TGTGCCAGCAGTTTACGGGCCCGGGAGGTTTTCGGCACTGAAGCTTTCTTT
TRBV27	TRBJ1-1	.	14	.	CASSSRPGDTEAFF	TGTGCCAGCAGTTCCCGTCCCGGGGACACTGAAGCTTTCTTT
TRBV12-3/TRBV12-4	TRBJ2-2	.	12	.	CATAYPTGELFF	TGTGCCACCGCTTACCCAACCGGGGAGCTGTTTTTT
TRBV2	TRBJ2-1	.	13	.	CASRRSSYNEQFF	TGTGCCAGCAGAAGGAGCTCCTACAATGAGCAGTTCTTC
TRBV5-1	TRBJ2-3	.	12	.	CASSSPPDTQYF	TGCGCCAGCAGCTCCCCCCCAGATACGCAGTATTTT
TRBV7-9	TRBJ2-2	.	12	.	CASSLGTGELFF	TGTGCCAGCAGCTTGGGGACCGGGGAGCTGTTTTTT
TRBV5-1	TRBJ1-1	.	14	TRBD1	CASSPGQGNTEAFF	TGCGCCAGCAGCCCGGGACAGGGGAACACTGAAGCTTTCTTT
TRBV11-3	TRBJ2-1	.	14	.	CASSFGANYNEQFF	TGTGCCAGCAGCTTTGGTGCTAACTACAATGAGCAGTTCTTC
TRBV27	TRBJ2-7	.	16	TRBD2	CASSLTLGTSGLEQYF	TGTGCCAGCAGTTTAACCCTCGGGACTAGCGGCCTCGAGCAGTACTTC
TRBV29-1	TRBJ1-1	.	13	.	CSGWGDAHTEAFF	TGCAGCGGCTGGGGGGATGCACACACTGAAGCTTTCTTT
TRBV7-9	TRBJ2-7	.	13	TRBD2	CASSRPSGTEQYF	TGTGCCAGCAGCCGCCCGAGCGGGACCGAGCAGTACTTC
TRBV19	TRBJ1-1	.	12	.	CASRRGSTEAFF	TGTGCCAGTAGGAGGGGTAGCACTGAAGCTTTCTTT
TRBV9	TRBJ1-1	.	13	.	CASSVGTGREAFF	TGTGCCAGCAGCGTAGGAACAGGGCGTGAAGCTTTCTTT
TRBV6-5	TRBJ1-1	.	13	.	CASSDSTGTEAFF	TGTGCCAGCAGTGACTCCACGGGGACTGAAGCTTTCTTT
TRBV9	TRBJ2-6	.	12	.	CASSASGGVLTF	TGTGCCAGCAGTGCCAGTGGAGGTGTCCTGACTTTC
TRBV11-2	TRBJ2-1	.	15	TRBD2	CASSPLAGGSNEQFF	TGTGCCAGCAGCCCCCTGGCGGGAGGGAGCAATGAGCAGTTCTTC